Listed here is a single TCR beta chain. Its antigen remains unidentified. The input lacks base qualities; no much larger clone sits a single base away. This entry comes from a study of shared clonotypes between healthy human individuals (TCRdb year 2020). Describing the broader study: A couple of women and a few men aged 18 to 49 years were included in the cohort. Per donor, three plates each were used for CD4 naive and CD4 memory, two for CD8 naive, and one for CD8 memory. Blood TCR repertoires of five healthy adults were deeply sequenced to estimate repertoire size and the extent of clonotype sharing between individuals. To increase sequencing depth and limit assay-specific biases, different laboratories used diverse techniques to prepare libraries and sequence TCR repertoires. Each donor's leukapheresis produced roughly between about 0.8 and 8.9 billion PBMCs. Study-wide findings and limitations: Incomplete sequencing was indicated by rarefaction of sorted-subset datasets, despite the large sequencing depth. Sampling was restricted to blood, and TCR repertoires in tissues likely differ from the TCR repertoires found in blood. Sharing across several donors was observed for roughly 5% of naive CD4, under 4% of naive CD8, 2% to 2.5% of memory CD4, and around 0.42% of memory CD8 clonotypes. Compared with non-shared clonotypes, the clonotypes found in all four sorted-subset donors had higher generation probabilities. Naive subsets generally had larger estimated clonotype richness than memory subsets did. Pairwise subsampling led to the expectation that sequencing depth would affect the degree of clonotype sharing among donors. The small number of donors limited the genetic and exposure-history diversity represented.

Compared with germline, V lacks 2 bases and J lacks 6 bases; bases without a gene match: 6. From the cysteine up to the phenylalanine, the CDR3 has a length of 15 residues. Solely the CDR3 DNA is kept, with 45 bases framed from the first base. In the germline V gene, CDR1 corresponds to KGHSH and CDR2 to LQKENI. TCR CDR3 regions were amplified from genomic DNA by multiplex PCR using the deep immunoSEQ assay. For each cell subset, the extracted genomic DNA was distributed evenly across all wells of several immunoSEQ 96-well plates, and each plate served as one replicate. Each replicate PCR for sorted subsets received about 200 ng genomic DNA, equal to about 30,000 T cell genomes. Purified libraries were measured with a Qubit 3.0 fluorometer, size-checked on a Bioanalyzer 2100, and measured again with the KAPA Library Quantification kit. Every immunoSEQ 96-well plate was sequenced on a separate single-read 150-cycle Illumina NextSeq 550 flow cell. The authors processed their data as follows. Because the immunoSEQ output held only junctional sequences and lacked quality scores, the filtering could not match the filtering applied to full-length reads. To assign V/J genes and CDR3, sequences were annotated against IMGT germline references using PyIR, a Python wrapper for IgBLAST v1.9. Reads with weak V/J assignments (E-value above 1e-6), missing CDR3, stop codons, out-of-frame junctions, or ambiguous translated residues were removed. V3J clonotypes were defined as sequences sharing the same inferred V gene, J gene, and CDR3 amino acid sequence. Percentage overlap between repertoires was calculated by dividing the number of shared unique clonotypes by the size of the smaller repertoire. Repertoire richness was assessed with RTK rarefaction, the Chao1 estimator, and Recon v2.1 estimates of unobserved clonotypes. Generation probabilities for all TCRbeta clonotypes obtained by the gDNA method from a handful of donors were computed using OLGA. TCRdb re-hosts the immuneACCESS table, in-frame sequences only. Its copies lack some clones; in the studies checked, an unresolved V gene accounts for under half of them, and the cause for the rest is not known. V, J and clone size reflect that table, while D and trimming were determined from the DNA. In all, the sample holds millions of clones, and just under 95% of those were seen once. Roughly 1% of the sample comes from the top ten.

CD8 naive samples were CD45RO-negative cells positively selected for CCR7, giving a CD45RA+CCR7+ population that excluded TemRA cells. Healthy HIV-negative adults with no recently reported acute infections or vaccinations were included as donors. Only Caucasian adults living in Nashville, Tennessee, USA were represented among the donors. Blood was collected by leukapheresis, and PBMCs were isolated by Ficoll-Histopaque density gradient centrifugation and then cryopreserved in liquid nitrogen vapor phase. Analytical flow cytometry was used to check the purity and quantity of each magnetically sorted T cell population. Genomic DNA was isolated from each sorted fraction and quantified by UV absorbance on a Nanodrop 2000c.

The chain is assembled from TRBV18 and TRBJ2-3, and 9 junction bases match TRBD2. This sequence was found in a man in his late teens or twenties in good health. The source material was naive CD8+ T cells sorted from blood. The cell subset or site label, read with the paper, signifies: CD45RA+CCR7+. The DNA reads TGTGCCAGCTCACCAACGATAGCGGGAGTGGATACGCAGTATTTT. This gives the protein CASSPTIAGVDTQYF. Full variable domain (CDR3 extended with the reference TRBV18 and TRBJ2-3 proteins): NAGVMQNPRHLVRRRGQEARLRCSPMKGHSHVYWYRQLPEEGLKFMVYLQKENIIDESGMPKERFSAEFPKEGPSILRIQQVVRGDSAAYFCASSPTIAGVDTQYFGPGTRLTVL.